This T cell receptor beta chain was sequenced during a study of cytomegalovirus exposure and HLA in healthy donors. The PCR contained 60 Vbeta and 13 Jbeta primers. The protocol was immunoSEQ multiplex PCR, while the TCRdb copy is restricted to in-frame clones and leaves out a portion. The sample contains over 150,000 clones, 77% of which appear only once. The CDR3 contains 14 residues. Germline lookup yields CDR1 SGDLS and CDR2 YYNGEE. On this clone itself: A read error may produce the germline difference seen at one junction end.

The V gene is TRBV9, the J gene TRBJ1-1; 7 bases are shared with TRBD1. The source of this sequence is a woman in her sixties or seventies in good health and CMV-seropositive. The sequencing input was PBMCs. CDR3: CANSVAGGDTEAFF. Written as DNA, the CDR3 is TGTGCCAACAGCGTAGCAGGGGGTGACACTGAAGCTTTCTTT. Using reference TRBV9 and TRBJ1-1 for the parts outside the CDR3, the full variable domain is DSGVTQTPKHLITATGQRVTLRCSPRSGDLSVYWYQQSLDQGLQFLIQYYNGEERAKGNILERFSAQQFPDLHSELNLSSLELGDSALYFCANSVAGGDTEAFFGQGTRLTVV.